The clone carrying this T cell receptor beta chain came up many times. The sample originates from a study of regulatory T cells in long-lasting Graves disease. Building the TCR beta libraries relied on iRepertoire HTBI primers, and CDR3 regions underwent Arm-PCR. MiXCR, run by TCRdb on the multiplex PCR reads, gives a single entry per CDR3 protein. The table includes about 540,000 distinct CDR3 sequences, less than 15% detected once. CDR3 length: 15 amino acids. V lost 2 bases and J lost 2, with 10 bases in between. Time point noted: newly diagnosed GD, antithyroid drugs for less than 3 months. Generation of the TCR library employed RNA extracted from PBMCs. The same data also contributed to another study, on T cells in Graves' hyperthyroidism and ophthalmopathy.

The chain links TRBV12-3 or TRBV12-4 to TRBJ2-1; D ambiguous. The sequenced sample was peripheral blood mononuclear cells (PBMCs), obtained at new diagnosis, from a patient treated with antithyroid drugs. The sequence came from a man under 40 with Graves disease. This CDR3 is CASSLISLAYNEQFF. DNA of the CDR3: TGTGCCAGCAGTTTAATTTCCCTAGCCTACAATGAGCAGTTCTTC.